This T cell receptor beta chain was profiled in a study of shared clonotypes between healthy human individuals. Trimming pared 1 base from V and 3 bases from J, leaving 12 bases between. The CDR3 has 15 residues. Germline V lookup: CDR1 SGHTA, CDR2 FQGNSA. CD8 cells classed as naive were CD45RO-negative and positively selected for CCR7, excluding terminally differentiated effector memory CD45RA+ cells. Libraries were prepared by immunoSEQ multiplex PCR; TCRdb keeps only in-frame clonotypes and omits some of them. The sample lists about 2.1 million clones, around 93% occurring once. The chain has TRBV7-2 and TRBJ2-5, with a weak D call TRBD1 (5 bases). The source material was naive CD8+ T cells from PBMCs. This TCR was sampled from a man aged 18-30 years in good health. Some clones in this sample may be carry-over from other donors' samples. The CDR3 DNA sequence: TGTGCCAGCAGCTTAGGGGATAGACAGAAAGAGACCCAGTACTTC. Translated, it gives CASSLGDRQKETQYF. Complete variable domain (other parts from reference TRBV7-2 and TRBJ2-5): GAGVSQSPSNKVTEKGKDVELRCDPISGHTALYWYRQSLGQGLEFLIYFQGNSAPDKSGLPSDRFSAERTGGSVSTLTIQRTQQEDSAVYLCASSLGDRQKETQYFGPGTRLLVL.